This T cell receptor (beta chain) was captured by sequencing in a study of T cells in Graves' hyperthyroidism and ophthalmopathy. Overall study findings and caveats: Ophthalmopathy cases were set apart from stable hyperthyroidism by a 13 V-J model.

No progression to ophthalmopathy during 18 months of follow-up defined stable disease. Pregnant or lactating patients were excluded, as were those with uncontrolled infection or other autoimmune disease. The germline V gene encodes CDR1 KGHDR and CDR2 SFDVKD. V lost 6 bases to trimming and J lost 2 bases, with 9 bases between them. The CDR3 is 13 residues long. Amplification of TCR beta CDR3 regions used RNA as the template. First-round RT-PCR of the TCR CDR3 relied on the HTBI primer set. TCRdb ran MiXCR on the multiplex PCR reads and lists one entry per CDR3 protein. The data contain approximately 590,000 distinct CDR3 sequences, around 45% of them seen just once; the ten biggest clones take up roughly 8.2%. This clonotype was observed many times. Its antigen remains unidentified.

The chain is built from TRBV24-1 and TRBJ2-5; D perhaps matches TRBD1 (5 bases). Sequencing was done on a sample of peripheral blood or thyroid tissue (not recorded which). This sequence originates from a woman aged 18-29 years with Graves' hyperthyroidism. The CDR3 DNA follows: TGTGCCACCAGTTGGGGCCCTCAAGAGACCCAGTACTTC. Protein: CATSWGPQETQYF.